This is a list of T cell receptor beta chains from one sample in a study of blood T cell repertoires in COVID-19. The protocol was immunoSEQ multiplex PCR, while the TCRdb copy is restricted to in-frame clones and leaves out a portion. The table records 85,000 to 120,000 clones, 75% to 90% of them present only once. Source material: peripheral blood. These TCRs come from a human donor in a cohort sampled during active COVID-19. CDR3s include the opening cysteine and the closing phenylalanine or tryptophan. D genes are given only for firm matches. The listing skips clone size in some rows; elsewhere it reads once, few, many or a size class.

v_gene	j_gene	abundance	d_gene	CDR3aa	CDR3nt
TRBV6-5	TRBJ2-1	.	TRBD1	CASSFGGTGDNEQFF	TGTGCCAGCAGCTTCGGCGGGACAGGGGACAATGAGCAGTTCTTC
TRBV9	TRBJ2-7	.	.	CASSVDMGSSYEQYF	TGTGCCAGCAGCGTAGATATGGGCAGCTCCTACGAGCAGTACTTC
TRBV5-1	TRBJ1-3	.	.	CASSLDRVNTIYF	TGCGCCAGCAGCTTGGACAGGGTAAACACCATATATTTT
TRBV5-4	TRBJ2-7	.	.	CASSPRGVNEQYF	TGTGCCAGCAGCCCCAGGGGAGTCAACGAGCAGTACTTC
TRBV7-2	TRBJ2-5	.	TRBD2	CASSFRGGETQYF	TGTGCCAGCAGCTTTCGGGGGGGGGAGACCCAGTACTTC
TRBV11-2	TRBJ2-7	.	.	CASSLGQGFAGDEQYF	TGTGCCAGCAGCTTAGGCCAGGGGTTCGCGGGGGACGAGCAGTACTTC
TRBV25-1	TRBJ2-7	.	.	CASHDKGTYEQYF	TGTGCCAGTCACGACAAGGGGACCTACGAGCAGTACTTC
TRBV7-9	TRBJ2-3	.	TRBD2	CASSLLAGGIDTQYF	TGTGCCAGCAGCTTACTAGCGGGGGGCATCGATACGCAGTATTTT
TRBV13	TRBJ2-7	once	.	CASSLAGKAYEQYF	TGTGCCAGCAGCTTAGCGGGGAAGGCCTACGAGCAGTACTTC
TRBV2	TRBJ2-7	.	TRBD2	CASKESGASYEQYF	TGTGCCAGCAAGGAGAGCGGGGCCTCCTACGAGCAGTACTTC